Shown below are 7 T cell receptor beta chains from a single sample sequenced in a study of T-cell reconstitution after alpha-beta-depleted transplantation in children. A library of TCRbeta sequences, prepared with unique molecular identifiers, was generated. One entry per CDR3 protein, called by TCRdb with MiXCR from the PCR reads. The data contain fewer than 350,000 distinct CDR3 sequences, around a tenth of them seen just once; the ten biggest clones take up 7% to 9.5%. Sequenced material: PBMCs, taken before TCRalphabeta/CD19-depleted stem cell transplant. Receptors were obtained from a boy in the first two years of life with acute myeloid leukemia, due to receive a stem cell transplant.

This clonotype was recorded a few times. The chain links TRBV27 to TRBJ2-1; 7 nucleotides match TRBD2. The CDR3 covers 16 residues. Germline lookup yields CDR1 MNHEY and CDR2 SMNVEV (reference sequence). The trim removed 10 bases at V and 0 bases at J, leaving 12 bases unmatched. The DNA for the CDR3 is TGTGCCACCAAGACCCTTAGCGGGTCCTCCTACAATGAGCAGTTCTTC. Translating it yields CATKTLSGSSYNEQFF.

The chain employs TRBV28 and TRBJ1-2; the D gene is possibly TRBD1 (6 bases). Germline CDR1 is MDHEN and CDR2 is SYDVKM. The V end lost 7 bases, the J end lost 2 bases, and 8 bases lay between the germline ends. This CDR3 is 12 amino acids long. The CDR3 region has the DNA TGTGCCAGCACCAGGGGAAACTATGGCTACACCTTC. This encodes CASTRGNYGYTF.

This clonotype was recorded at least ten times. The rearrangement joins TRBV4-3 to TRBJ2-7, with D possibly TRBD1 on 6 matching bases. This CDR3 is built from 13 residues. Trimming left V 3 bases short and J 4 bases short, with 10 bases between. CDR1 is LGHNA, CDR2 YSLEER, per germline. CDR3 in DNA: TGCGCCAGCAGCCACAGCAGGGGATACGAGCAGTACTTC. It specifies CASSHSRGYEQYF.

The chain links TRBV28 to TRBJ2-5; TRBD1 might be the D (6 bases). The CDR3 spans 16 residues. Trimming left V 5 bases short and J 0 bases short, with 16 bases between. From germline, CDR1 is MDHEN and CDR2 SYDVKM. The CDR3 spells CASSITGLGYQETQYF. In DNA, the CDR3 is TGTGCCAGCAGTATAACAGGGTTGGGGTACCAAGAGACCCAGTACTTC. The full variable domain, completed using reference TRBV28 and TRBJ2-5, is DVKVTQSSRYLVKRTGEKVFLECVQDMDHENMFWYRQDPGLGLRLIYFSYDVKMKEKGDIPEGYSVSREKKERFSLILESASTNQTSMYLCASSITGLGYQETQYFGPGTRLLVL.

This clonotype was counted ten times or more. The chain is built from TRBV28 and TRBJ2-7; possible D gene TRBD2, 5 bases. Between the trimmed V and J ends, which lost 6 bases and 2 bases, there was a span of 14 bases. Germline-derived CDR1 and CDR2 are MDHEN and SYDVKM. The CDR3 consists of 14 residues. CDR3 protein: CASRTLGVTYEQYF. CDR3 coding DNA: TGTGCCAGCAGGACACTAGGCGTGACCTACGAGCAGTACTTC.

The rearrangement links TRBV7-2 to TRBJ2-7; 10 bases match TRBD2. Germline V CDR1 and CDR2: SGHTA, FQGNSA. CDR3 size: 15 residues. Trimming took 5 bases from V and 6 from J; bases not matched to a gene: 10. DNA of the CDR3: TGTGCCAGCAGCCTCAGCGGGAGGGCGTTTTCCGAGCAGTACTTC. It specifies CASSLSGRAFSEQYF.

In its sample, this clonotype was seen many times. V and J are TRBV7-2 and TRBJ1-2; tentative D call: TRBD1 (5 bases). The CDR3 loop spans 14 amino acids. The germline V and J ends were trimmed by 0 bases and 1 base, with 6 bases remaining between them. Germline-derived CDR1 and CDR2 are SGHTA and FQGNSA. CDR3 sequence: CASSLARDNYGYTF. The CDR3 nucleotides are TGTGCCAGCAGCTTAGCCAGGGATAACTATGGCTACACCTTC.